These 17 T cell receptor beta chains originate from one sample sequenced in a study of shared clonotypes between healthy human individuals. Data came from immunoSEQ multiplex PCR; TCRdb stores just in-frame clones and leaves some out. The sample lists over 2 million clones, about 90% occurring once. Sequenced input: naive CD4+ T cells from PBMCs. Regarding subset: CD45RA+ positively selected. The receptor source for this set is a man between 18 and 29 years old in good health. Some clones in this sample may be carry-over from other donors' samples.

CDR3 DNA sequence: TGTGCCAGTAGTATTAGAGGGTTCGGTGAAAAACTGTTTTTT. Residues: CASSIRGFGEKLFF. The chain uses TRBV19 and TRBJ1-4, with D unresolved. This CDR3 comprises 14 residues. V was cut by 3 bases and J by 7 bases, with 12 bases left in between. Germline V gives CDR1 LNHDA, CDR2 SQIVND (reference sequence). The full variable domain, rest sourced from reference TRBV19 and TRBJ1-4, is DGGITQSPKYLFRKEGQNVTLSCEQNLNHDAMYWYRQDPGQGLRLIYYSQIVNDFQKGDIAEGYSVSREKKESFPLTVTSAQKNPTAFYLCASSIRGFGEKLFFGSGTQLSVL.

This chain joins TRBV7-9 and TRBJ1-6; 8 bases are a match to TRBD1. The CDR3 has 17 residues. From germline, CDR1 is SEHNR and CDR2 FQNEAQ (reference sequence). The ends lost 4 bases at V and 0 bases at J; junction bases unmatched: 5. The CDR3, as DNA: TGTGCCAGCAGCTCAGGACAGGGTAGCTCCTATAATTCACCCCTCCACTTT. Translating it yields CASSSGQGSSYNSPLHF.

This clone was seen a few times. The chain has TRBV7-9 and TRBJ2-1; 7 bases fit TRBD1. V was clipped by 9 bases and J by 7 bases; unmatched bases: 12. Germline loops: CDR1 SEHNR, CDR2 FQNEAQ (reference sequence). This CDR3 comprises 14 residues. Written as DNA, the CDR3 is TGTGCCAGTTCCACAACTCAGGGGGAGAATGAGCAGTTCTTC. It yields the protein CASSTTQGENEQFF. The full variable domain, in which reference TRBV7-9 and TRBJ2-1 provide the parts outside the CDR3, is DTGVSQNPRHKITKRGQNVTFRCDPISEHNRLYWYRQTLGQGPEFLTYFQNEAQLEKSRLLSDRFSAERPKGSFSTLEIQRTEQGDSAMYLCASSTTQGENEQFFGPGTRLTVL.

The chain employs TRBV25-1 and TRBJ2-7; no firm D call. Germline V lookup: CDR1 MGHDK, CDR2 SYGVNS. The CDR3 totals 14 residues. V lost 4 bases and J lost 2, with 12 bases in between. The CDR3 protein is CASSVPGLTYEQYF. The CDR3 DNA reads TGTGCCAGCAGTGTCCCGGGTTTAACCTACGAGCAGTACTTC.

The chain employs TRBV13 and TRBJ2-2, with D uncertain. V gave up 5 bases and J gave up 10 bases, with 23 bases separating them. Germline V gene sequence: CDR1 PRHDT, CDR2 FYEKMQ (reference sequence). This CDR3 region has 16 residues. The CDR3 DNA follows: TGTGCCAGCAGCCTTCGCCGGAGATTAGAACCGCTGGAGCTGTTTTTT. Amino acids: CASSLRRRLEPLELFF. Filled out from reference TRBV13 and TRBJ2-2, the complete variable domain reads AAGVIQSPRHLIKEKRETATLKCYPIPRHDTVYWYQQGPGQDPQFLISFYEKMQSDKGSIPDRFSAQQFSDYHSELNMSSLELGDSALYFCASSLRRRLEPLELFFGEGSRLTVL.

The chain combines TRBV28 with TRBJ2-7, with D perhaps matching TRBD2 (6 bases). Germline assignment: CDR1 MDHEN and CDR2 SYDVKM. V gave up 3 bases and J gave up 0 bases, with 18 bases separating them. The CDR3 consists of 17 residues. For the CDR3, the DNA is TGTGCCAGCAGTTTCGGACCGGGACTTGATGACTCCTACGAGCAGTACTTC. Its translation: CASSFGPGLDDSYEQYF. Full variable domain (outside the CDR3, taken from reference TRBV28 and TRBJ2-7): DVKVTQSSRYLVKRTGEKVFLECVQDMDHENMFWYRQDPGLGLRLIYFSYDVKMKEKGDIPEGYSVSREKKERFSLILESASTNQTSMYLCASSFGPGLDDSYEQYFGPGTRLTVT.

This chain joins TRBV6-5 and TRBJ2-7; possibly TRBD2 for D (6 bases). Germline lookup yields CDR1 MNHEY and CDR2 SVGAGI. This CDR3 contains 11 residues. Here the CDR3 reads CVVGTAYEQYF. The DNA of the CDR3 is TGTGTCGTAGGGACTGCCTACGAGCAGTACTTC.

This clone was detected a few times. This sample also contains other DNA sequences that code for the same CDR3. The CDR3 region has the DNA TGCGCCAGCAGCTTGGGTGGATCTGGAAACACCATATATTTT. It is translated as CASSLGGSGNTIYF. The chain uses TRBV5-1 and TRBJ1-3; D remains ambiguous. V lost 0 bases and J lost 1, with 5 bases in between. Germline values: CDR1 SGHRS, CDR2 YFSETQ. The CDR3 loop spans 14 amino acids.

This sequence joins TRBV7-2 and TRBJ2-7; 8 bases are a match to TRBD1. Trimming cost V 5 bases and J 4 bases; bases outside gene matches: 7. This CDR3 spans 14 amino acids. CDR1 and CDR2 from the germline V gene are SGHTA and FQGNSA. The DNA of the CDR3 is TGTGCCAGCAGCCCACGGACAGGGCCGTACGAGCAGTACTTC. Its protein is CASSPRTGPYEQYF.

As to this clone: The sample contains more than one DNA sequence encoding this CDR3. This rearrangement joins TRBV18 to TRBJ1-1; no firm D call. Germline CDR1 and CDR2: KGHSH and LQKENI. The CDR3 is made up of 13 amino acids. Trimming removed 2 bases from V and 2 bases from J, with 6 bases in between. This CDR3 is CASSPLANTEAFF. The DNA of the CDR3 is TGTGCCAGCTCACCATTGGCCAACACTGAAGCTTTCTTT.

The chain carries TRBV6-1 and TRBJ2-3; D remains unclear. The CDR3 has 14 amino acids. CDR1 is MNHNS, CDR2 SASEGT, per germline. The V end was cut by 7 bases, the J end by 0 bases, with 11 bases between. The CDR3 DNA is TGTGCCAGCAACGCCGGTGGGAGCACAGATACGCAGTATTTT. It codes for CASNAGGSTDTQYF.

The chain uses TRBV6-1 and TRBJ1-5; TRBD1 might be the D (6 bases). Looked up from germline, CDR1 is MNHNS and CDR2 is SASEGT. The V end was cut by 5 bases, the J end by 4 bases, with 9 bases between. The CDR3 sequence is 13 residues long. The DNA of the CDR3 is TGTGCCAGCAGTTCGGACAGAAATCAGCCCCAGCATTTT. Protein sequence: CASSSDRNQPQHF.

The chain uses TRBV6-1 and TRBJ2-3; 11 positions agree with TRBD1. Trimming at V came to 6 bases and at J to 7 bases, leaving 6 bases not matched to a gene. The CDR3 runs to 14 residues. Germline CDR1 is MNHNS and CDR2 is SASEGT. The CDR3, as DNA: TGTGCCAGCAGCCCGGGACAGGGGGTGAATACGCAGTATTTT. Translating gives CASSPGQGVNTQYF.

The chain couples TRBV6-5 to TRBJ1-1, with a tentative D call TRBD1 (6 bases). The germline V gene has CDR1 MNHEY and CDR2 SVGAGI. CDR3 length: 15 residues. Trimming removed 4 bases at V and 0 bases at J, with 12 bases between. The CDR3 is CASSSTGLMNTEAFF. The DNA for the CDR3 is TGTGCCAGCAGTTCGACAGGACTAATGAACACTGAAGCTTTCTTT.

V usage is TRBV6-1 and J usage is TRBJ2-3; TRBD2 matches at 14 bases. Trimming took 4 bases from V and 8 from J; bases not matched to a gene: 8. Germline CDR1 MNHNS, CDR2 SASEGT. This CDR3 has 16 amino acids. The DNA for the CDR3 is TGTGCCAGCAGTGGGGGGACTAGCGGGAGCTGGGGTACGCAGTATTTT. It is translated as CASSGGTSGSWGTQYF.

The CDR3 coding sequence is TGCAGCGTTACAGGGGGCGCCCGGAATGAGCAGTTCTTC. The encoded protein is CSVTGGARNEQFF. V and J are TRBV29-1 and TRBJ2-1; 9 positions agree with TRBD1. This CDR3 is 13 amino acids long. In germline, CDR1 is SQVTM, CDR2 ANQGSEA. J gave up 7 bases and V 5 bases, and 6 bases lay outside the gene matches.

The V call is TRBV10-3, the J call TRBJ2-7, with D possibly being TRBD2 (6 bases). Trimming stripped 0 bases from V and 2 bases from J, with 14 bases between. Germline V gene lookup returns CDR1 ENHRY and CDR2 SYGVKD. The CDR3 length is 16 residues. The CDR3 region is CAISESGGAGAYEQYF. CDR3 in DNA: TGTGCCATCAGTGAGTCCGGGGGAGCAGGAGCCTACGAGCAGTACTTC.